This TCR beta chain was captured by sequencing in a study of blood T cell repertoires in COVID-19. Generated by immunoSEQ multiplex PCR, the TCRdb table keeps only in-frame clones and is missing some. The sample records about 340,000 clones, about nine tenths being singletons. CDR3 length: 12 amino acids. Looked up from germline, CDR1 is MNHEY and CDR2 is SVGAGI. V lost 7 bases, J lost 5 bases, and 10 bases lay in between. V is TRBV6-5 and J is TRBJ2-3; D unclear. This receptor was taken from a woman aged 70-85 years with COVID-19, enrolled during active disease. Source material: peripheral blood. The chain's CDR3 is CASTPKKDTQYF. CDR3 bases: TGTGCCAGCACTCCTAAGAAAGATACGCAGTATTTT.